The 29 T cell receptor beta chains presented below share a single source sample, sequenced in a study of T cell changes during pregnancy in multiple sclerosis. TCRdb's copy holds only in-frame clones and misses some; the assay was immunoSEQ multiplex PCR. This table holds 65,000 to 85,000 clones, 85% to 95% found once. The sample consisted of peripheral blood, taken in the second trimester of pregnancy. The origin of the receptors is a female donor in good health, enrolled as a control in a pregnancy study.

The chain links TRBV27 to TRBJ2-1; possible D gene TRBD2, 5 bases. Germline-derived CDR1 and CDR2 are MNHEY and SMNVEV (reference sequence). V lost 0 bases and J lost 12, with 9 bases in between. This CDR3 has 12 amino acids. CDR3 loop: CASSLSGRGQFF. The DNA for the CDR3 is TGTGCCAGCAGTTTATCAGGCCGGGGGCAGTTCTTC.

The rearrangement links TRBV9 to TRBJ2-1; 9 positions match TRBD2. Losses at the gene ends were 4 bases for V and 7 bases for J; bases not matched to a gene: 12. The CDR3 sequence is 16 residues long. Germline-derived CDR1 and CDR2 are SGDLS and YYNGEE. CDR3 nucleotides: TGTGCCAGCAGCCCAACCGGGACTAGCTCTAAGAATGAGCAGTTCTTC. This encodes CASSPTGTSSKNEQFF.

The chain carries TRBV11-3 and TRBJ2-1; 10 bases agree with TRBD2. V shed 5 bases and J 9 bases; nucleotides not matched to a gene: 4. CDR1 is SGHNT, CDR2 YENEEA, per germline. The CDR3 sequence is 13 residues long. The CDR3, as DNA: TGTGCCAGCAGCCCGGGACTAGCGAGTGAGCAGTTCTTC. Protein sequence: CASSPGLASEQFF.

CDR3 in amino acids: CASSPPGQGDLNEKLFF. For the CDR3, the DNA is TGTGCCAGCTCACCACCGGGACAGGGGGACCTTAATGAAAAACTGTTTTTT. J is TRBJ1-4 and V is TRBV18, with 11 nucleotides matching TRBD1. After removal of 0 bases from V and 4 bases from J, the junction contained 4 bases not matched to a gene. The CDR3 runs 17 residues. Looked up from germline, CDR1 is KGHSH and CDR2 is LQKENI.

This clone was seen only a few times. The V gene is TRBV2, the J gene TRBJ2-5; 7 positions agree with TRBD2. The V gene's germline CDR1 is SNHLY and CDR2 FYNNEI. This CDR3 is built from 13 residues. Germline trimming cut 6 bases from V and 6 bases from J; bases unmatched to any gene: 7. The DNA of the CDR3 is TGTGCCAGCAGCGGCGGGAGTACGCAGACCCAGTACTTC. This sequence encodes CASSGGSTQTQYF. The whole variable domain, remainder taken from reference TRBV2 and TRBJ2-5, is EPEVTQTPSHQVTQMGQEVILRCVPISNHLYFYWYRQILGQKVEFLVSFYNNEISEKSEIFDDQFSVERPDGSNFTLKIRSTKLEDSAMYFCASSGGSTQTQYFGPGTRLLVL.

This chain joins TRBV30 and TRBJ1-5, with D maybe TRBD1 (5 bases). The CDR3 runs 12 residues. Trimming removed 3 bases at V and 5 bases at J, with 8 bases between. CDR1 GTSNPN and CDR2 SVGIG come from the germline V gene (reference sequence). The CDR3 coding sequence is TGTGCCTGGAGCCGGGGGGATCAGCCCCAGCATTTT. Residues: CAWSRGDQPQHF.

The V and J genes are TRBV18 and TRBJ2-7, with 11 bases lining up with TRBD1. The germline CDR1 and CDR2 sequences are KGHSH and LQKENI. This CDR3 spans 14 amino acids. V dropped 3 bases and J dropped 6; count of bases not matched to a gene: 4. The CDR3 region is CASSPPGTGGEQYF. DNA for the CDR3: TGTGCCAGCTCACCTCCCGGGACAGGGGGCGAGCAGTACTTC.

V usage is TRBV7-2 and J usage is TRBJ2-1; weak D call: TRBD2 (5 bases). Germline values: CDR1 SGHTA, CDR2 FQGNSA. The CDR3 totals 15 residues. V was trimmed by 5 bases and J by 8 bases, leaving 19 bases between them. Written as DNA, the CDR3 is TGTGCCAGCAGCGCAAGGGCTGTCGGGGTCGATGAGCAGTTCTTC. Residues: CASSARAVGVDEQFF. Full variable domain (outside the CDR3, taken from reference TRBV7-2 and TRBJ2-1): GAGVSQSPSNKVTEKGKDVELRCDPISGHTALYWYRQSLGQGLEFLIYFQGNSAPDKSGLPSDRFSAERTGGSVSTLTIQRTQQEDSAVYLCASSARAVGVDEQFFGPGTRLTVL.

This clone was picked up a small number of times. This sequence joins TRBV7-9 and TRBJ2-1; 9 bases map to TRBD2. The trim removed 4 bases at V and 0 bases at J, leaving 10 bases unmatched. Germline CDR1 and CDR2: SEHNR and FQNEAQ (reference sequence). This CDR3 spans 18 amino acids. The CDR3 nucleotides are TGTGCCAGCAGCTCAATGGGGGGCGGGAGGGCCTCCTACAATGAGCAGTTCTTC. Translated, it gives CASSSMGGGRASYNEQFF.

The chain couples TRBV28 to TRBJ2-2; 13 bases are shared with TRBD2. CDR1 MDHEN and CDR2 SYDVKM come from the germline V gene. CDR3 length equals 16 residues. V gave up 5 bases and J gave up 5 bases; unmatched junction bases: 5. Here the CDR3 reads CASSPTGLAGTGELFF. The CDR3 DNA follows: TGTGCCAGCAGTCCGACGGGACTAGCGGGGACCGGGGAGCTGTTTTTT. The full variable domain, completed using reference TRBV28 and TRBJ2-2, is DVKVTQSSRYLVKRTGEKVFLECVQDMDHENMFWYRQDPGLGLRLIYFSYDVKMKEKGDIPEGYSVSREKKERFSLILESASTNQTSMYLCASSPTGLAGTGELFFGEGSRLTVL.

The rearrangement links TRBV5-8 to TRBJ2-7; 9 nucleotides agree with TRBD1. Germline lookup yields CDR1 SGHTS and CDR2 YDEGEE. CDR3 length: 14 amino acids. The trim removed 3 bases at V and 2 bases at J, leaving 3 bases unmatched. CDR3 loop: CASSSGTGTYEQYF. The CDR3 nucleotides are TGTGCCAGCAGCTCCGGGACAGGGACCTACGAGCAGTACTTC.

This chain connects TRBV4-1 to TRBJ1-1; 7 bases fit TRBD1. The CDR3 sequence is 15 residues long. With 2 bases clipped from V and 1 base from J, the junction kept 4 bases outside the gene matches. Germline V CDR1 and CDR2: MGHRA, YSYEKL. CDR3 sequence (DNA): TGCGCCAGCAGCCAACCTCGGACAGGGAACACTGAAGCTTTCTTT. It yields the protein CASSQPRTGNTEAFF.

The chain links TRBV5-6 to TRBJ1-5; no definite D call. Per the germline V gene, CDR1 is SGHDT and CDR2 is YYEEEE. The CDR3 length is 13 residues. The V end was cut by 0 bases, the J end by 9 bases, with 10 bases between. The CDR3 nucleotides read TGTGCCAGCAGCTTGGCCGATGGAGGGCCCCAGCATTTT. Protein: CASSLADGGPQHF. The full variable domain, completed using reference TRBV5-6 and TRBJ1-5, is DAGVTQSPTHLIKTRGQQVTLRCSPKSGHDTVSWYQQALGQGPQFIFQYYEEEERQRGNFPDRFSGHQFPNYSSELNVNALLLGDSALYLCASSLADGGPQHFGDGTRLSIL.

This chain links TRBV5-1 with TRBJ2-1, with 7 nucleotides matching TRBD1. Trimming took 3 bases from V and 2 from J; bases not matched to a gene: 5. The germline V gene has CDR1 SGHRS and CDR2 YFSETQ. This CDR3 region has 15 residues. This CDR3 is CASSSQGNPYNEQFF. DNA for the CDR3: TGCGCCAGCAGCTCACAGGGGAACCCCTACAATGAGCAGTTCTTC. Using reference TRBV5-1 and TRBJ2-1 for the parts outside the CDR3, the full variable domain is KAGVTQTPRYLIKTRGQQVTLSCSPISGHRSVSWYQQTPGQGLQFLFEYFSETQRNKGNFPGRFSGRQFSNSRSEMNVSTLELGDSALYLCASSSQGNPYNEQFFGPGTRLTVL.

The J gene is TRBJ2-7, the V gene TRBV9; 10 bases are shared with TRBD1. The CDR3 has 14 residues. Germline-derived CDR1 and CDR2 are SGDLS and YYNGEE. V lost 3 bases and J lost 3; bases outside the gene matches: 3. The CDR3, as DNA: TGTGCCAGCAGCGCCCGGGACAGGGGCTACGAGCAGTACTTC. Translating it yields CASSARDRGYEQYF.

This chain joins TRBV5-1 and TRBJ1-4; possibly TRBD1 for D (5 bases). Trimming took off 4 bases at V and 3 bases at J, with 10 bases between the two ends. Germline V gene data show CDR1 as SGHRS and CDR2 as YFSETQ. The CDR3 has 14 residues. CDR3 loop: CASSVGGANEKLFF. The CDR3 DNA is TGCGCCAGCAGCGTGGGGGGGGCTAATGAAAAACTGTTTTTT. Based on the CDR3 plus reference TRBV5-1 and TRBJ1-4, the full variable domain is KAGVTQTPRYLIKTRGQQVTLSCSPISGHRSVSWYQQTPGQGLQFLFEYFSETQRNKGNFPGRFSGRQFSNSRSEMNVSTLELGDSALYLCASSVGGANEKLFFGSGTQLSVL.

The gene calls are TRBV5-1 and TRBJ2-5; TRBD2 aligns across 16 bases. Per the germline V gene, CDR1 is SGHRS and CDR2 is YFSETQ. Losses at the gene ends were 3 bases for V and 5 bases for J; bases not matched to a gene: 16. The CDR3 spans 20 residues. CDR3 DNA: TGCGCCAGCAGCTCGAAGATGGGTGGGACTAGCGGGAGGGCCTCTGAGACCCAGTACTTC. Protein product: CASSSKMGGTSGRASETQYF.

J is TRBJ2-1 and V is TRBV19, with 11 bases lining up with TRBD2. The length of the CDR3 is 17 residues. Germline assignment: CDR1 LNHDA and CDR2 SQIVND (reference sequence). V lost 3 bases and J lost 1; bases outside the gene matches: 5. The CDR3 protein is CASSISRLAGSYNEQFF. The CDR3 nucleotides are TGTGCCAGTAGTATTTCTCGACTAGCGGGGTCCTACAATGAGCAGTTCTTC. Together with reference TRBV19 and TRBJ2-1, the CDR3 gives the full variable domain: DGGITQSPKYLFRKEGQNVTLSCEQNLNHDAMYWYRQDPGQGLRLIYYSQIVNDFQKGDIAEGYSVSREKKESFPLTVTSAQKNPTAFYLCASSISRLAGSYNEQFFGPGTRLTVL.

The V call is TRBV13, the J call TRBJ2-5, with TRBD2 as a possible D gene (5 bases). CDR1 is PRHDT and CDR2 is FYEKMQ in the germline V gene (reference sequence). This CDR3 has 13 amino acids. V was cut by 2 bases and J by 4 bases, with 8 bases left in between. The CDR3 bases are TGTGCCAGCAGCTTAATCGGGATAGAGACCCAGTACTTC. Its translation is CASSLIGIETQYF.

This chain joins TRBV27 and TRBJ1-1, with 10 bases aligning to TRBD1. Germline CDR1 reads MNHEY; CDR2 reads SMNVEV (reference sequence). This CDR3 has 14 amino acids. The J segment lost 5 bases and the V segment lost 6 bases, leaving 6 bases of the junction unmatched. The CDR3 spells CASSLGQGGTEAFF. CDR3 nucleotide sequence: TGTGCCAGCAGCCTCGGACAGGGGGGGACTGAAGCTTTCTTT.

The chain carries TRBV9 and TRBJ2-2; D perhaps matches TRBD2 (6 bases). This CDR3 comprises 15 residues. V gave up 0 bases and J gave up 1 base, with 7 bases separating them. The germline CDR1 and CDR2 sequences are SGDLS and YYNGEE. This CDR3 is CASSVAAGNTGELFF. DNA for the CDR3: TGTGCCAGCAGCGTAGCAGCGGGGAACACCGGGGAGCTGTTTTTT.

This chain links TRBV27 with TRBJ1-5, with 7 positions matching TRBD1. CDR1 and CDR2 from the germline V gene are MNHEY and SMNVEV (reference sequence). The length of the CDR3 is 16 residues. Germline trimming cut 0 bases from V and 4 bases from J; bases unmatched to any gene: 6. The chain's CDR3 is CASSLSNRGGNQPQHF. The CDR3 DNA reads TGTGCCAGCAGTTTATCGAACAGGGGTGGGAATCAGCCCCAGCATTTT.

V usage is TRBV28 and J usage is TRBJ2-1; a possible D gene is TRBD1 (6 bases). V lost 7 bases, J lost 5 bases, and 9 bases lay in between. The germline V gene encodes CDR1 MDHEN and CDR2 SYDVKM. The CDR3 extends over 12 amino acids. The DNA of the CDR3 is TGTGCCAGCACAGGGGTCCACAATGAGCAGTTCTTC. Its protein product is CASTGVHNEQFF.

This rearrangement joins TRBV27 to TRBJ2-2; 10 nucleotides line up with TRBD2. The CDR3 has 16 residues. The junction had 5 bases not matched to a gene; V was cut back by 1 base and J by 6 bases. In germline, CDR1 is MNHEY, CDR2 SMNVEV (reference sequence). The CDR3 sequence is CASSLFGTSDAGELFF. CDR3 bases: TGTGCCAGCAGTTTATTCGGGACTAGCGACGCCGGGGAGCTGTTTTTT.

The DNA for the CDR3 is TGTGCCAGCAGTTACTCTGTTCGTCAGGGGAATGAGCAGTTCTTC. Its translation is CASSYSVRQGNEQFF. The chain recombines TRBV6-5 with TRBJ2-1; D possibly corresponds to TRBD1 (6 bases). The CDR3 runs 15 residues. The germline CDR1 and CDR2 sequences are MNHEY and SVGAGI. Trimming took off 0 bases at V and 7 bases at J, with 13 bases between the two ends.

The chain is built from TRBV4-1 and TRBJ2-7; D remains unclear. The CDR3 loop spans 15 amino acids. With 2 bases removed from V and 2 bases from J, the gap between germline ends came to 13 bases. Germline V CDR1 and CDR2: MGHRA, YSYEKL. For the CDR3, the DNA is TGCGCCAGCAGCCAACTACAGATTCCAGCCTACGAGCAGTACTTC. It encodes CASSQLQIPAYEQYF.

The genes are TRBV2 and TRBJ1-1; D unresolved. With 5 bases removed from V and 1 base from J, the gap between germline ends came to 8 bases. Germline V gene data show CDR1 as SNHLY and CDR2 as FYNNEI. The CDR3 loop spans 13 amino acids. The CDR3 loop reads CASSPLWNTEAFF. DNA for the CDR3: TGTGCCAGCAGTCCCCTTTGGAACACTGAAGCTTTCTTT.

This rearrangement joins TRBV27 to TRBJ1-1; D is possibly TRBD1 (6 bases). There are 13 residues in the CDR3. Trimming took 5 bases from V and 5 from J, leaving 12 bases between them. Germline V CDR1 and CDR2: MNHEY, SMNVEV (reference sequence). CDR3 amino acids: CASSIQGGTEAFF. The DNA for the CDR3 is TGTGCCAGCAGTATACAGGGTGGGACTGAAGCTTTCTTT.

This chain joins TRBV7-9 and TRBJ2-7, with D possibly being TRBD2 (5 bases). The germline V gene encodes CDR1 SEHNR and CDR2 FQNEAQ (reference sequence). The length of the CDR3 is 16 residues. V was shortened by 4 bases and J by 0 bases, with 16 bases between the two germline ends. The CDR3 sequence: CASSSSWRASSYEQYF. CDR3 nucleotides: TGTGCCAGCAGCTCCTCTTGGCGGGCGAGCTCCTACGAGCAGTACTTC. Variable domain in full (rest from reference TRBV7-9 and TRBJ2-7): DTGVSQNPRHKITKRGQNVTFRCDPISEHNRLYWYRQTLGQGPEFLTYFQNEAQLEKSRLLSDRFSAERPKGSFSTLEIQRTEQGDSAMYLCASSSSWRASSYEQYFGPGTRLTVT.